The following is a T cell receptor beta chain sequence with its context. Its specificity is not known. V lost 2 bases to trimming and J lost 0 bases; unmatched junction nucleotides: 2. The CDR3 runs 15 residues. Germline values: CDR1 SGHKS, CDR2 YYEKEE (reference sequence). This sample is drawn from a study of post-analysis software for immune sequencing data. Study-wide results and limits: Controls had significantly higher normalized Chao1 diversity than multiple sclerosis patients. There were five TRBV segments more frequent in patients than controls, and TRBV5-6, TRBV5-1 and TRBV20-1 were among them.

TCR beta cDNA libraries included unique molecular identifiers. A single record per CDR3 protein comes from TCRdb applying MiXCR to the PCR reads. The table lists about 760,000 distinct CDR3 sequences, 25% to 30% of them singletons. This receptor was identified in a girl aged 10 to 17 with multiple sclerosis. The rearrangement uses TRBV5-5 and TRBJ2-7, with 10 nucleotides matching TRBD2. The sample taken for sequencing was blood. CDR3: CASSFLAGDSYEQYF. The CDR3 coding sequence is TGTGCCAGCAGCTTCCTAGCGGGGGACTCCTACGAGCAGTACTTC.